This T cell receptor (beta chain) was obtained from a study of tumour-infiltrating T cells in Burkitt lymphoma. Study in general: All epidemiological Burkitt lymphoma subtypes were represented in the cohort.

The protocol was immunoSEQ multiplex PCR, while the TCRdb copy is restricted to in-frame clones and leaves out a portion. The sample includes about 6,600 clones, roughly 84% of them seen just once. This CDR3 has 13 amino acids. V was pared by 4 bases and J by 5 bases, with 11 bases between. Germline CDR1 SGHTA, CDR2 FQGNSA. The genes are TRBV7-2 and TRBJ2-5, with D unresolved. Sequenced input: tumor tissue. The receptor's source is a human donor with Burkitt lymphoma. The CDR3 sequence is CASSSSILETQYF. The CDR3 coding sequence is TGTGCCAGCAGCTCCTCTATCTTGGAGACCCAGTACTTC.